This is a list of T cell receptor beta chains from one sample in a study of post-analysis software for immune sequencing data. In TCRdb, the PCR reads were re-called with MiXCR into one record per CDR3 protein. Of fewer than 850,000 distinct CDR3 sequences in the sample, roughly 50% were seen once. Specimen: blood. The receptor set was obtained from a girl between 5 and 17 years old with multiple sclerosis. Both conserved end residues are part of each CDR3. A D gene is named only where the DNA matches it firmly. Rows give clone size only sometimes, using once, few, many, or a class for an expanded clone.

D	size	V	J	DNA	CDR3
.	.	TRBV20-1	TRBJ2-3	TGCAGTGCTGAACCCCGGGGTAGCGTGAGCACAGATACGCAGTATTTT	CSAEPRGSVSTDTQYF
.	.	TRBV10-3	TRBJ1-1	TGTGCCATCAGTGAGTTCAGGGACACTGAAGCTTTCTTT	CAISEFRDTEAFF
.	.	TRBV6-1	TRBJ1-1	TGTGCCTGCAGTTTGGGGGGATTGACCACTGAAGCTTTCTTT	CACSLGGLTTEAFF
.	few	TRBV3-1	TRBJ2-5	TGTGCCAGCAGCCAAGAAGGACAGAAAGAGACCCAGTACTTC	CASSQEGQKETQYF
.	.	TRBV4-1	TRBJ1-6	TGCGCCAGCAGCCAAGATGTACAGGGACCCCTATCGGGTTCACCCCTCCACTTT	CASSQDVQGPLSGSPLHF
TRBD1	.	TRBV5-1	TRBJ2-1	TGCGCCAGCAGGATGTCTAGGACAGGGTCCTACAATGAGCAGTTCTTC	CASRMSRTGSYNEQFF
.	.	TRBV29-1	TRBJ2-1	TGCAGCGTGCTAGACCAACAAAGCCTAACCTACAATGAGCAGTTCTTC	CSVLDQQSLTYNEQFF
.	many	TRBV5-1	TRBJ2-7	TGCGCCAGCAGCTTGAGGGCTAGGGCAGACGAGCAGTACTTC	CASSLRARADEQYF
.	.	TRBV7-9	TRBJ1-4	TGTGCCAGCAGCGCGGGCAGGGTAACGGAAAAACTGTTTTTT	CASSAGRVTEKLFF
TRBD1	few	TRBV20-1	TRBJ1-2	TGCAGTGCTAGGGACAGGGAACTTGGCTACACCTTC	CSARDRELGYTF
.	.	TRBV7-9	TRBJ1-2	TGTGCCAGCAGCTCCCCGACAGGACTCTATGGCTACACCTTC	CASSSPTGLYGYTF
TRBD2	few	TRBV29-1	TRBJ2-7	TGCAGCGTTGAAGTAACCGGGACTAGTGGCTACGAGCAGTACTTC	CSVEVTGTSGYEQYF
.	few	TRBV15	TRBJ2-5	TGTGCCACCAGCAGAGATCGGGATGAGACCCAGTACTTC	CATSRDRDETQYF
TRBD1	.	TRBV5-1	TRBJ1-2	TGCGCCAGCAGCCTCGACAGGGACTGGGGCTACACCTTC	CASSLDRDWGYTF
.	.	TRBV29-1	TRBJ2-3	TGCAGCGTTGGGGCCAGCGGACCAGATACGCAGTATTTT	CSVGASGPDTQYF
TRBD1	few	TRBV20-1	TRBJ2-4	TGCAGTGCGGGTGAGGGACAGGGGCGGAACATTCAGTACTTC	CSAGEGQGRNIQYF
.	.	TRBV7-8	TRBJ1-1	TGTGCCAGCAGCTTAGCGGCACACTTGGCTGAAGCTTTCTTT	CASSLAAHLAEAFF
.	.	TRBV7-8	TRBJ2-3	TGTGCCAGCAGCCCCCCTAGCGTAGCTAGCACAGATACGCAGTATTTT	CASSPPSVASTDTQYF
.	.	TRBV29-1	TRBJ2-7	TGCAGCGTGGCGCGACTCCATAACTCCTACGAGCAGTACTTC	CSVARLHNSYEQYF
.	few	TRBV28	TRBJ1-2	TGTGCCAGCGCTACTAACTATGGCTACACCTTC	CASATNYGYTF
.	few	TRBV29-1	TRBJ2-1	TGCAGCGTTGAAGTCGGGGGCGGCGGCGGAGAGCAGTTCTTC	CSVEVGGGGGEQFF
.	few	TRBV7-9	TRBJ2-1	TGTGCCAGCAGCTTAGTGGGGGGAGGCTACAATGAGCAGTTCTTC	CASSLVGGGYNEQFF
.	.	TRBV28	TRBJ1-5	TGTGCAAGTAGAGAACAGGGCCTTCGGAATCAGCCCCAGCATTTT	CASREQGLRNQPQHF
.	.	TRBV4-3	TRBJ1-2	TGCGCCAGCAGCCCCCGGGCAGGGGAGGTTAAGTATGGCTACACCTTC	CASSPRAGEVKYGYTF
.	once	TRBV20-1	TRBJ1-2	TGCAGTGCTAGAGTAGGGCCTAATGGCTACACCTTC	CSARVGPNGYTF
.	once	TRBV7-9	TRBJ1-2	TGTGCCGCGACGGACTCTTCTCTGGATGGCTACACCTTC	CAATDSSLDGYTF
.	.	TRBV6-2/TRBV6-3	TRBJ2-7	TGTGCCAGCAGTAGAGGGGGAACCGGATGGTACGAGCAGTACTTC	CASSRGGTGWYEQYF
.	.	TRBV5-1	TRBJ1-1	TGCGCCAGCTTCGACAGCCTGAACACTGAAGCTTTCTTT	CASFDSLNTEAFF
TRBD1	few	TRBV20-1	TRBJ2-7	TGCAGTGCTAGAAAACCAGGGGGCTACGAGCAGTACTTC	CSARKPGGYEQYF
TRBD2	few	TRBV27	TRBJ2-1	TGTGCCAGCAGTTTATCGGGACTAGCGCATGAGCAGTTCTTC	CASSLSGLAHEQFF
.	few	TRBV7-2	TRBJ2-7	TGTGCCAGCAGCTTAGCTATGGACTGGGGCTCCTACGAGCAGTACTTC	CASSLAMDWGSYEQYF
.	once	TRBV7-9	TRBJ2-7	TGTGCCAGCACCTTTGGGGGGCCCACCCAGCAGTACTTC	CASTFGGPTQQYF
TRBD2	few	TRBV29-1	TRBJ2-1	TGCAGCGTCGGGACTAGCGGGAGATGCAATGAGCAGTTCTTC	CSVGTSGRCNEQFF
TRBD2	.	TRBV20-1	TRBJ2-5	TGCAGTGCTAGTCAGGAGCGGGAGATTCAAGAGACCCAGTACTTC	CSASQEREIQETQYF
.	.	TRBV18	TRBJ1-1	TGTGCCAGCTCACCACCATCGGGTAGGGACACTGAAGCTTTCTTT	CASSPPSGRDTEAFF
.	.	TRBV6-6	TRBJ1-2	TGTGCCAGCAGTTATGCGGGAGGCTACACCTTC	CASSYAGGYTF
.	.	TRBV29-1	TRBJ1-2	TGCAGCGTTTACGGGTCCCAGGGGACACTTGGCTACACCTTC	CSVYGSQGTLGYTF
TRBD1	.	TRBV12-3/TRBV12-4	TRBJ2-4	TGTGCCAGCAGTTACTCGGGACAGAGGGGTTCCATTCAGTACTTC	CASSYSGQRGSIQYF
TRBD1	.	TRBV24-1	TRBJ2-4	TGTGCCACCAGTGATTCCCAGGGGGACAACATTCAGTACTTC	CATSDSQGDNIQYF
.	.	TRBV29-1	TRBJ2-1	TGCAGCATCCTAGTGGGAGTGAGGAATGAGCAGTTCTTC	CSILVGVRNEQFF
.	.	TRBV20-1	TRBJ2-5	TGCAGTGCAGCTTGGCGTGCGGAGACCCAGTACTTC	CSAAWRAETQYF
TRBD2	.	TRBV12-3/TRBV12-4	TRBJ2-1	TGTGCCAGCAGCCCTATAGCGGGAGGGAGTTACAATGAGCAGTTCTTC	CASSPIAGGSYNEQFF
TRBD2	.	TRBV2	TRBJ2-1	TGTGCCAGCAGACCTTTTAGCGGGCATAGCTCCTACAATGAGCAGTTCTTC	CASRPFSGHSSYNEQFF
TRBD2	once	TRBV7-6	TRBJ2-1	TGTGCCAGCAGCCCCGACGGGGGGGAGAATGAGCAGTTCTTC	CASSPDGGENEQFF
TRBD1	few	TRBV4-1	TRBJ1-2	TGCGCCAGCAGCCCGCGGGACAGGACGGACTATGGCTACACCTTC	CASSPRDRTDYGYTF